One T cell receptor beta chain is described in this entry. What this receptor recognizes is not known. No base qualities exist here, and no much larger clone lies one base off it. The identical CDR3 is also encoded by other nucleotide sequences in the sample. The V end gives up 2 bases and the J end 1 base, leaving 2 bases in the junction not matched to a gene. From cysteine to phenylalanine, the CDR3 is 15 amino acids long. This entry keeps only the CDR3 DNA: 45 bases, framed from base 1. Sequences MNHEY (CDR1) and SVGAGI (CDR2) are obtained from the germline V gene. The source of the sample is a study of shared clonotypes between healthy human individuals (dated by TCRdb to about 2020). Broadly, across the study: The cohort included a few men and two women between 18 and 49 years of age. Each donor's leukapheresis produced roughly between about 0.9 and 9.5 billion PBMCs. Libraries were prepared and TCR repertoires were sequenced by different laboratories using diverse techniques, in order to increase sequencing depth and limit assay-specific biases. For each donor, CD4 naive and CD4 memory were each run on three plates, CD8 naive on two plates, and CD8 memory on one plate. To estimate repertoire size and how much clonotype sharing occurs between individuals, the study deeply sequenced the blood TCR repertoires of roughly 5 healthy adults. On the study overall, not on this receptor specifically: Because the study included a small number of donors, the genetic and exposure-history diversity represented was limited. Naive subsets generally had larger estimated clonotype richness than memory subsets. Sampling was restricted to blood, and TCR repertoires in tissue are likely to differ from TCR repertoires in blood. Across a few donors, approximately 5% of naive CD4, roughly 3.5% of naive CD8, about 2.3% of memory CD4, and 0.4% of memory CD8 clonotypes were shared. Incomplete sequencing was indicated by rarefaction of sorted-subset datasets, despite the large sequencing depth. Based on pairwise subsampling, the degree of clonotype sharing among donors was expected to be affected by sequencing depth. Higher generation probabilities were observed for clonotypes shared by all four sorted-subset donors than for non-shared clonotypes.

The donors were healthy, HIV-negative adults who had no recently reported acute infections or vaccinations. Every donor was a Caucasian adult residing in Nashville, Tennessee, USA. CD4+ T cells were enriched by magnetic negative selection; naive cells were then positively selected on CD45RA, and the negative fraction formed the memory subset. Blood was obtained by leukapheresis, after which PBMCs were separated by Ficoll-Histopaque density gradient centrifugation and cryopreserved in liquid nitrogen vapor phase. Analytical flow cytometry was used to check the purity and quantity of each magnetically sorted T cell population. From each sorted fraction, genomic DNA was isolated and quantified by UV absorbance on a Nanodrop 2000c. Using the deep immunoSEQ assay, multiplex PCR amplified TCR CDR3 regions from genomic DNA. For each cell subset, the extracted genomic DNA was distributed evenly across all wells of several immunoSEQ 96-well plates, and each plate served as one replicate. For sorted subsets, each replicate PCR was loaded with approximately 190 ng genomic DNA, equivalent to 25,000 to 35,000 T cell genomes. Purified libraries were quantified with a Qubit 3.0 fluorometer, sized on a Bioanalyzer 2100, and re-quantified with the KAPA Library Quantification kit. Every immunoSEQ 96-well plate was sequenced on a dedicated single-read 150-cycle Illumina NextSeq 550 flow cell. The authors' analysis ran thus. Because the immunoSEQ output held only junctional sequences and lacked quality scores, the filtering could not match the filtering applied to full-length reads. Sequences were annotated with PyIR, a Python wrapper for IgBLAST v1.9, using IMGT germline references to assign V/J genes and CDR3. Any read was removed if the V/J assignment was weak (E-value above 1e-6), the CDR3 was missing, or the read contained stop codons, out-of-frame junctions, or ambiguous translated residues. V3J clonotypes were defined as sequences sharing an identical inferred V gene, J gene, and CDR3 amino acid sequence. To compute the percentage overlap between repertoires, the number of shared unique clonotypes was divided by the size of the smaller repertoire. Richness of each repertoire was evaluated using RTK rarefaction, the Chao1 estimator, and Recon v2.1 estimates of unobserved clonotypes. Generation probabilities were computed with OLGA for all TCRbeta clonotypes obtained by the gDNA method from a handful of donors. TCRdb re-hosts the immuneACCESS table, in-frame sequences only. Its copies lack some clones; in the studies checked, an unresolved V gene accounts for under half of them, and the cause for the rest is not known. V, J and clone size were drawn from that table, and D and trimming were deduced from the DNA. The sample includes roughly 1.4 million clones, with around 98.5% observed a single time. The ten biggest clones cover about 0.4% of the sample.

This receptor was obtained from a man aged 25 to 45 in good health. The sample was naive CD4+ T cells sorted from blood. The sample's cell subset or site label, decoded: CD45RA+ positively selected. The chain is made from TRBV6-5 and TRBJ1-1, with 9 junctional bases fitting TRBD1. The CDR3 region reads CASSYLGQGNTEAFF. The DNA sequence is as follows: TGTGCCAGCAGTTACCTGGGACAGGGGAACACTGAAGCTTTCTTT.